This entry features one TCR beta chain sequence. The antigen is unknown. This record comes from a study of T cell repertoires in cytomegalovirus infection. Study at large: The authors used CMV epitopes that were HLA-C-restricted (recently identified) and HLA-B-restricted (well studied). It was the public TCR beta signatures that indicated both CMV infection and matching HLA type. Overall study findings and caveats: CMV carriers having the relevant HLA were flagged by cumulative public TCR beta family frequency.

TCRdb re-called the reads through MiXCR, storing one row per CDR3 protein. Among roughly 700,000 distinct CDR3 sequences listed, roughly 36% were seen once. CDR3 size: 16 residues. The V and J ends lost 7 bases and 4 bases respectively, with 22 bases between them. Per germline, CDR1 SNHLY and CDR2 FYNNEI. The sequenced sample was cultured PBMCs, obtained from culture after CMV antigen stimulation. The rearrangement links TRBV2 to TRBJ1-2; D possibly corresponds to TRBD1 (5 bases). The receptor was derived from a human donor in good health (CMV status not recorded). Some clones in this sample may be carry-over from other donors' samples. The chain's CDR3 is CASNPESDPQGYGYTF. CDR3 in DNA: TGTGCCAGCAATCCTGAGAGTGATCCTCAGGGCTATGGCTACACCTTC.